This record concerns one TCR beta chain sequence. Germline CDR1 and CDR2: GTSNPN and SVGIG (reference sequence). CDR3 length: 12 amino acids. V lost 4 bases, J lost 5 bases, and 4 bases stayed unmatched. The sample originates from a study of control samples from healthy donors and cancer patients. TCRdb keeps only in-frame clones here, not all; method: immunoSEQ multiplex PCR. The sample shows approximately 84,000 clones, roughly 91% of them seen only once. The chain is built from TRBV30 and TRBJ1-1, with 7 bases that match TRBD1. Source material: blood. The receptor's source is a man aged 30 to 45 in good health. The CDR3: CAWTGGHTEAFF. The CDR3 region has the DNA TGTGCCTGGACAGGGGGGCATACTGAAGCTTTCTTT.